This T cell receptor beta chain was identified during a study of T cells after yellow fever vaccination. Across the study: Fractions of limited cellularity were prepared by means of SMART-Seq v4 Ultra Low Input.

This clonotype was seen once. This may be a read error: a much more frequent sequence differs by one nucleotide. The CDR3 covers 15 residues. Germline V gives CDR1 SGHDN, CDR2 FVKESK. TCRdb ran MiXCR on the 5' RACE reads and lists one entry per CDR3 protein. The sample contains approximately 600,000 distinct CDR3 sequences, roughly an eighth of which appear only once. The chain has TRBV14 and TRBJ2-1; TRBD1 is a possible D gene (5 bases). The clonotype comes from a man aged 30-40 years who received the YFV17D yellow fever vaccine. The material sequenced was PBMCs, taken on the day of the yellow fever booster vaccination. Here the CDR3 reads CTSRAGSGQFDEQFF. The CDR3 DNA reads as TGTACCAGCAGGGCAGGGTCGGGTCAATTTGATGAGCAGTTCTTC.